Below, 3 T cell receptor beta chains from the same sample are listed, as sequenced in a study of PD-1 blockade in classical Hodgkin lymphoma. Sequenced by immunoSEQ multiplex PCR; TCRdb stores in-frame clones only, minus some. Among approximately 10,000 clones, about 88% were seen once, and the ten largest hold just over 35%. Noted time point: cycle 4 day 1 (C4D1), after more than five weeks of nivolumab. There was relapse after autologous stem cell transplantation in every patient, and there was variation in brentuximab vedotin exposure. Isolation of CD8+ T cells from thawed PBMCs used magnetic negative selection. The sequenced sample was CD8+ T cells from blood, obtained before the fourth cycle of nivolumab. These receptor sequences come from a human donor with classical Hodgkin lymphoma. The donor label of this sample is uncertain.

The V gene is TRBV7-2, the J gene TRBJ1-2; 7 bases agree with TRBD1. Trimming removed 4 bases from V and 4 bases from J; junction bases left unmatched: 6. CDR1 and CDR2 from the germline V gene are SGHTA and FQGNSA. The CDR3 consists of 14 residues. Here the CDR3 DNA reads TGTGCCAGCAGCTCCAAGGGGGCGGCCTATGGCTACACCTTC. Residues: CASSSKGAAYGYTF.

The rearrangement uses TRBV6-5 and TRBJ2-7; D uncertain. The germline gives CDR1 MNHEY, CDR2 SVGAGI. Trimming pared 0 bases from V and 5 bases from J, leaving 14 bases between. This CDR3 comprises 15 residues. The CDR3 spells CASSYSSGRRDEQYF. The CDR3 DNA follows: TGTGCCAGCAGTTACTCCTCCGGACGTCGGGACGAGCAGTACTTC.

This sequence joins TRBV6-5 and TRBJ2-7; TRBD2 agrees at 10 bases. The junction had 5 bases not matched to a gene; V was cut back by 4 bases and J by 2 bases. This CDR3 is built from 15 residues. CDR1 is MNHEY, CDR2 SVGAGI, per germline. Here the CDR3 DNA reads TGTGCCAGCAGTTCCCAGCGGGAGGGCGCCTACGAGCAGTACTTC. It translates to CASSSQREGAYEQYF.